The T cell receptor (beta chain) described here comes from a study of T cells in Graves' hyperthyroidism and ophthalmopathy. Trimming took off 4 bases at V and 4 bases at J, with 18 bases between the two ends. The CDR3 spans 15 residues. Germline V gives CDR1 SGDLS, CDR2 YYNGEE. This clonotype was seen a few times. RNA transcripts were the template for amplifying TCR beta CDR3 regions. In the first-round RT-PCR of the TCR CDR3, the HTBI primer set was used. MiXCR, run by TCRdb on the multiplex PCR reads, gives a single entry per CDR3 protein. The table includes some 600,000 distinct CDR3 sequences, around 13% detected once.

The specimen was blood. V is TRBV9 and J is TRBJ2-7; tentative D call: TRBD2 (5 bases). This clonotype was obtained from a woman between 25 and 40 years old with Graves' hyperthyroidism that later progressed to Graves' ophthalmopathy. CDR3 in amino acids: CASSTTGNLEYEQYF. CDR3 sequence (DNA): TGTGCCAGCAGCACAACCGGGAACCTTGAGTACGAGCAGTACTTC.